Described below is a single TCR beta chain sequence and its context. Its antigen is still unknown. The CDR3 is made up of 14 amino acids. Germline assignment: CDR1 SEHNR and CDR2 FQNEAQ (reference sequence). The V end was cut by 2 bases, the J end by 1 base, with 8 bases between. The sample is drawn from a study of cytomegalovirus exposure and HLA in healthy donors. General study findings and limits: Through in vitro validation, three CMV-associated chains were shown to be specific for CMV antigens. A later analysis showed that HLA-associated TCR beta chains had undergone more clonal expansion than equally common others. A later analysis by the authors found several of the most significant clusters apparently linked to common viral pathogens. In an earlier analysis, about 87% or about 30%: the productive usage of most TCR beta V segments.

The PCR made use of 60 Vbeta and 13 Jbeta primers. TCRdb keeps only in-frame clones here, not all; method: immunoSEQ multiplex PCR. The sample gives approximately 150,000 clones, over 65% of which show up once; 4.7% is in the top ten. Sequencing was carried out using PBMCs. This chain links TRBV7-9 with TRBJ1-1; D not resolved. The receptor was derived from a young man in good health and CMV-seropositive. The CDR3 sequence: CASSLSGGNTEAFF. CDR3 coding DNA: TGTGCCAGCAGCTTAAGTGGAGGGAACACTGAAGCTTTCTTT.